These 9 T cell receptor beta chains were sequenced from one sample in a study of cytomegalovirus exposure and HLA in healthy donors. 60 Vbeta and 13 Jbeta primers were used in PCR. Only in-frame clones appear in the TCRdb table, and some are missing; sequencing was by immunoSEQ multiplex PCR. Its table records around 84,000 clones. Sample: PBMCs. The receptors were sampled from a man in his thirties or forties in good health and CMV-seronegative.

This chain links TRBV7-9 with TRBJ2-5; 9 positions agree with TRBD2. This CDR3 has 15 amino acids. Trimming took 2 bases from V and 2 from J; bases not matched to a gene: 3. The germline V gene encodes CDR1 SEHNR and CDR2 FQNEAQ (reference sequence). CDR3 nucleotides: TGTGCCAGCAGCTTAATGCTAGCGGGGCAAGAGACCCAGTACTTC. Protein sequence: CASSLMLAGQETQYF.

This sequence joins TRBV5-4 and TRBJ2-2; TRBD1 is a possible D gene (5 bases). The germline V gene has CDR1 SGHNT and CDR2 YYREEE (reference sequence). Trimming took off 2 bases at V and 1 base at J, with 6 bases between the two ends. The CDR3 runs 14 residues. The CDR3 protein is CASSFDRNTGELFF. Written as DNA, the CDR3 is TGTGCCAGCAGCTTCGACAGGAACACCGGGGAGCTGTTTTTT.

The CDR3 spells CASRRGNSYNEQFF. The CDR3 nucleotides read TGTGCCAGCAGAAGGGGGAATTCCTACAATGAGCAGTTCTTC. This chain links TRBV27 with TRBJ2-1; the D gene is possibly TRBD1 (6 bases). The ends were cut back, 6 bases at V and 1 base at J, with 10 bases in the middle. Germline-derived CDR1 and CDR2 are MNHEY and SMNVEV (reference sequence). This CDR3 has 14 residues.

This sequence joins TRBV18 and TRBJ1-1, with TRBD1 matching 7 bases. V lost 3 bases, J lost 3 bases, and 7 bases stayed unmatched. This CDR3 spans 15 amino acids. Germline lookup yields CDR1 KGHSH and CDR2 LQKENI. DNA for the CDR3: TGTGCCAGCTCACCCCAGACAGGGTTGGACACTGAAGCTTTCTTT. Translation gives CASSPQTGLDTEAFF.

The genes are TRBV6-4 and TRBJ2-1, with TRBD2 matching 8 bases. V shed 2 bases and J 5 bases; nucleotides not matched to a gene: 5. The CDR3 is 15 residues long. Per the germline V gene, CDR1 is MRHNA and CDR2 is SNTAGT. The CDR3 bases are TGTGCCAGCAGTGACAGGCTAGCGGGTGACAATGAGCAGTTCTTC. Protein: CASSDRLAGDNEQFF.

The chain combines TRBV18 with TRBJ2-5; TRBD1 matches at 8 bases. The junction had 9 bases not matched to a gene; V was cut back by 4 bases and J by 5 bases. Germline CDR1 is KGHSH and CDR2 is LQKENI. CDR3 size: 15 residues. In DNA form, the CDR3 reads TGTGCCAGCTCACGCGGTCCAGGGGGCGAGGAGACCCAGTACTTC. The encoded protein is CASSRGPGGEETQYF.

The J gene is TRBJ2-7, the V gene TRBV5-1, with 8 nucleotides matching TRBD2. This CDR3 spans 13 amino acids. Germline CDR1 and CDR2: SGHRS and YFSETQ. V was clipped by 4 bases and J by 6 bases; unmatched bases: 6. The CDR3 DNA is TGCGCCAGCAGCCTCAGCGGGAGCTTCGAGCAGTACTTC. This sequence encodes CASSLSGSFEQYF. The complete variable domain, with remaining parts taken from reference TRBV5-1 and TRBJ2-7, reads KAGVTQTPRYLIKTRGQQVTLSCSPISGHRSVSWYQQTPGQGLQFLFEYFSETQRNKGNFPGRFSGRQFSNSRSEMNVSTLELGDSALYLCASSLSGSFEQYFGPGTRLTVT.

A remark on this clone: A read error may produce the germline difference seen at one junction end. The chain carries TRBV7-2 and TRBJ2-5, with TRBD1 as a possible D gene (7 bases). Germline V gene data show CDR1 as SGHTA and CDR2 as FQGNSA. The CDR3 extends over 17 amino acids. The CDR3 DNA reads as TGTGCCAGCAGCCCCGGGTGGGGCAGGGGGGCCCAAGAGAACCAGTACTTC. Its translation: CASSPGWGRGAQENQYF.

The chain links TRBV6-6 to TRBJ2-1; 10 bases fit TRBD2. Germline V gene sequence: CDR1 MNHNY, CDR2 SVGAGI (reference sequence). Germline trimming cut 0 bases from V and 6 bases from J; bases unmatched to any gene: 5. The CDR3 contains 16 residues. The CDR3 DNA is TGTGCCAGCAGTTACTCGAGCGGGAGGGGGGCCAATGAGCAGTTCTTC. Protein sequence: CASSYSSGRGANEQFF.